The entry below describes one T cell receptor beta chain. The specificity of this receptor is unknown. No base qualities exist here, and no much larger clone lies one base off it. The germline V gene encodes CDR1 MDHEN and CDR2 SYDVKM. Germline trimming: 6 bases from V, 2 bases from J; junction bases outside gene matches: 28. The CDR3 contains 21 residues, cysteine and phenylalanine counted. Only the CDR3 DNA is retained, 63 bases long and in frame from the first base. The data originate from a study of blood T cell repertoires in COVID-19 (dated by TCRdb to the early 2020s). At the level of the whole study: Samples from collaborators originated in the United States, Italy and Spain and spanned both the acute and convalescent phases of COVID-19. The material from the prospective study consisted of cDNA or gDNA derived from T cells, B-cell-depleted T cells, or PBMCs. A de-identified subject ID, COVID-19 status, age in years and sex were almost always included in the sample metadata. The repertoires were made available in a free public database intended to serve as a resource for research on the immune response to SARS-CoV-2. Where available, HLA class I and class II types were obtained from metadata supplied by the sample provider rather than from assay-based typing. The samples were drawn from two sources: the first 160 participants of the ongoing ImmuneRACE study, and 1,000 to 1,500 subjects contributed by 6 global collaborators. The dataset comprised deeply sampled blood TCRbeta repertoires from subjects exposed to, actively infected with, or recovered from COVID-19. The investigation overall reported the following: How much clinical and demographic metadata was included differed by source and by participant, and the metadata was provided uncurated.

TCRbeta CDR3 regions were amplified from genomic DNA by means of the immunoSEQ Assay, a bias-controlled multiplex PCR. As for the original processing: The number of nucleated cells in each sample was estimated by amplification of reference gene primers within the assay. To quantify the absolute abundance of each unique TCRbeta CDR3 rearrangement, sequence reads were collapsed and filtered. For each sample, productive Simpson clonality was calculated as the square root of Simpson's diversity index across productive rearrangements. Held by TCRdb, this immuneACCESS table contains in-frame sequences only and omits some clones. Under half of the omission traces to an unresolved V gene where checked; the cause of the rest is unknown. Clonal size and the V and J genes are those of that table, whereas D and trimming came from the DNA. The table for this sample lists 250,000 to 350,000 clones; over 75% of them were counted only once. Of the sample, around 1.1% falls within the top ten clones.

Participants in the prospective study were aged about 18 to 95 years, lived in 20 to 25 United States geographic areas, and enrolled through a virtual design. To assign participants to cohorts, the prospective study relied on clinical history that participants themselves reported in a screening survey and a study questionnaire. Recovered participants in ImmuneRACE Cohort 3 were defined by two consecutive negative NP/OP PCR tests, clearance by a healthcare professional, or resolution of symptoms. In the prospective study, mobile phlebotomists collected whole blood, serum and a nasopharyngeal or oropharyngeal swab from each participant. Over a roughly two-month period, participants in the prospective study had the option of providing additional blood draws and questionnaires. Before DNA extraction, prospective study blood samples were shipped either frozen or at room temperature.

This TCR derives from a woman aged 25 to 45 who had recovered from COVID-19. This receptor chain uses TRBV28 and TRBJ2-7; 7 nucleotides in the junction match TRBD2. The sample comprised PBMCs or T cells enriched from blood (not recorded which). The CDR3 protein sequence reads: CASSLLQNLNRGRVQTYEQYF. The DNA is as follows: TGTGCCAGCAGCCTCCTACAGAACCTTAACCGAGGGAGGGTACAGACCTACGAGCAGTACTTC.